This T cell receptor beta chain was identified in a study of OX40 agonist ivuxolimab in advanced cancers. Study results and limitations: Dosing at 0.1 to 3.0 mg/kg was accompanied by clonal expansion of CD4+ and CD8+ blood T cells by week 6.

With regard to this clone: The antigen remains unidentified.

Data came from immunoSEQ multiplex PCR; TCRdb stores just in-frame clones and leaves some out. Found here are 90,000 to 100,000 clones, roughly 95% of them singletons; the top ten hold 2%. Germline loops: CDR1 MNHEY, CDR2 SMNVEV (reference sequence). With 7 bases removed from V and 1 base from J, the gap between germline ends came to 18 bases. The CDR3 consists of 16 residues. J is TRBJ2-3 and V is TRBV27; D is uncertain. The sequencing used CD4+ or CD8+ T cells sorted from blood, collected in a trial of the OX40 agonist ivuxolimab. The TCR was taken from an adult with an advanced solid tumor such as melanoma, head and neck, liver or kidney cancer. The CDR3 sequence: CASTRLVGKGTDTQYF. CDR3 DNA sequence: TGTGCCAGCACTAGACTGGTGGGAAAAGGCACAGATACGCAGTATTTT.